The clone carrying this T cell receptor beta chain was found a few times. Its antigen is not known. This record belongs to a study of CD8 T cells in ankylosing spondylitis. Notes on the study in general: Disease-linked clones were CD8+ and relatively rare in peripheral blood. Several of the motif variants were reported before in synovial fluid and blood from reactive arthritis. The study looked at matched synovial fluid samples from ankylosing spondylitis patients. Disease-linked clones were reported to be significantly enriched there. Roughly eight highly homologous variants made up a TCR beta motif that seemed to typify ankylosing spondylitis blood.

Generation of TCR beta libraries employed quantitative 5'-RACE incorporating molecular barcodes. TCRdb reanalysed the 5' RACE reads using MiXCR and keeps one entry per CDR3 protein. The sample has about 540,000 distinct CDR3 sequences, about 13% seen once. The CDR3 spans 16 residues. Trimming cost V 3 bases and J 0 bases; bases outside gene matches: 5. The germline V gene has CDR1 SNHLY and CDR2 FYNNEI. The TCR sequence derives from a male donor with ankylosing spondylitis. V is TRBV2 and J is TRBJ2-1; 7 bases agree with TRBD2. Material for sequencing was blood, either unsorted or a sorted T cell fraction (not recorded which). The CDR3 nucleotides are TGTGCCAGCAGTGAGATGGGGACTACCTCCTACAATGAGCAGTTCTTC. Its translation: CASSEMGTTSYNEQFF. Variable domain in full (rest from reference TRBV2 and TRBJ2-1): EPEVTQTPSHQVTQMGQEVILRCVPISNHLYFYWYRQILGQKVEFLVSFYNNEISEKSEIFDDQFSVERPDGSNFTLKIRSTKLEDSAMYFCASSEMGTTSYNEQFFGPGTRLTVL.